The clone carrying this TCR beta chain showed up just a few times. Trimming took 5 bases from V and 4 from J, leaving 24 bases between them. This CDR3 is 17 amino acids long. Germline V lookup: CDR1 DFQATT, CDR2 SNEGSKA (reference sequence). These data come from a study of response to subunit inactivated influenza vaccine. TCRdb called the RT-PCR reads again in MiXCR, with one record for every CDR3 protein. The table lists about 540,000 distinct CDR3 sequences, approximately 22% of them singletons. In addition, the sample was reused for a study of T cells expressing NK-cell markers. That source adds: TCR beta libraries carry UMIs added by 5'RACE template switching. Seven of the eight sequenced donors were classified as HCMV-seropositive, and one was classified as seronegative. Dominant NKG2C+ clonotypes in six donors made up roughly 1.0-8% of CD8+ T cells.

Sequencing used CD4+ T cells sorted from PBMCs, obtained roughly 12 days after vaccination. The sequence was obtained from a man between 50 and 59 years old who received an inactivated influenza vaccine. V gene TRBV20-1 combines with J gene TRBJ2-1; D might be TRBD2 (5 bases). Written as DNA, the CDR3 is TGCAGTGCTTCCAACCCCGTAACTAGGGCCTCTTACAATGAGCAGTTCTTC. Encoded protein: CSASNPVTRASYNEQFF.